This T cell receptor (beta chain) comes out of a study of identical twins. Each donor was a healthy Caucasian. Concerning this clonotype itself: One junction end disagrees with the germline gene, perhaps due to a read error.

CDR3 length equals 14 residues. TCRdb analysed the 5' RACE reads with MiXCR anew, one entry per CDR3 protein. The table records 1.5 million or so distinct CDR3 sequences, 25% to 35% of them present only once. The clonotype originates from a newborn girl in good health. The V and J genes are TRBV12-3 or TRBV12-4 and TRBJ1-1, with 7 positions matching TRBD1. Sequencing used cord blood. In nucleotides, the CDR3 is TGTGCCAGCAGTGACAGGGCCCTGAACACTGAATCTTTCTTT. It specifies CASSDRALNTESFF.